A few counts support the clone carrying this T cell receptor beta chain. This entry is derived from a study of blood T cell repertoires in COVID-19. Study-wide context: Both acute and convalescent COVID-19 samples were obtained from the United States, Italy and Spain. PBMCs, B-cell-depleted T cells, or T cells provided the cDNA or gDNA that made up the material.

The germline V gene has CDR1 SNHLY and CDR2 FYNNEI. This CDR3 comprises 14 residues. V lost 8 bases to trimming and J lost 7 bases; unmatched junction nucleotides: 10. Authors' analysis steps: Amplification from reference gene primers served as the basis for estimated nucleated cell counts. The repertoire was sequenced with immunoSEQ multiplex PCR; TCRdb's copy has only in-frame clones and lacks some. D and trimming come from the DNA, and the V and J calls and clone size come from that table. The sample records some 130,000 clones, 70% to 90% being singletons. The V call is TRBV2, the J call TRBJ1-4; TRBD1 aligns across 7 bases. The clonotype originates from a human donor in a cohort sampled during active COVID-19. The sample taken for sequencing was peripheral blood. The DNA for the CDR3 is TGTGCCAGCGGAGGCCGGGACAGAAGTGAAAAACTGTTTTTT. Protein sequence: CASGGRDRSEKLFF.